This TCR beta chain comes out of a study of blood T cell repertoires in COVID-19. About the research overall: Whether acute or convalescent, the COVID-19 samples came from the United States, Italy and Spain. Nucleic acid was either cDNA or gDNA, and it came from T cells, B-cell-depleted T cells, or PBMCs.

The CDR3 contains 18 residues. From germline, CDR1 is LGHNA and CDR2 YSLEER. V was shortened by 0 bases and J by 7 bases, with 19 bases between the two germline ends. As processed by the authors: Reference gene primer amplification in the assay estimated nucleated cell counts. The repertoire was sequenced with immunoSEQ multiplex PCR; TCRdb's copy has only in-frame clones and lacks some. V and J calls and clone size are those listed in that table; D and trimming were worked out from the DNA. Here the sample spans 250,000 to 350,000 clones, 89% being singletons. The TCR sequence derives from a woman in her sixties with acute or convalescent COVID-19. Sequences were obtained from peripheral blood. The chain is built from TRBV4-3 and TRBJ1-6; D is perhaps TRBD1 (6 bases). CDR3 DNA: TGCGCCAGCAGCCAAGATTTAAGGCCAGGGAGGGGGAATTCACCCCTCCACTTT. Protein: CASSQDLRPGRGNSPLHF.